Listed below are T cell receptor beta chains from one sample, sequenced in a study of blood T cell repertoires in COVID-19. The data were produced by immunoSEQ multiplex PCR, yet TCRdb's version contains in-frame clones alone and is incomplete. In the table there are 320,000 or so clones, 75% to 90% of which are singletons. Material: PBMCs or T cells enriched from blood (not recorded which). The receptors shown here come from a man aged 60-69 years who had recovered from COVID-19. CDR3s include the opening cysteine and the closing phenylalanine or tryptophan. D genes are given only for firm matches.

d_call | j_call | v_call | cdr3_aa
TRBD1 | TRBJ2-3 | TRBV6-5 | CAAGERTGIDTQYF
TRBD1 | TRBJ2-7 | TRBV7-8 | CASSLGTGALGIEQYF
TRBD1 | TRBJ2-3 | TRBV6-2/TRBV6-3 | CASSTLRTGGIDTQYF
TRBD1 | TRBJ1-4 | TRBV27 | CASSRGQGSEKLFF
TRBD2 | TRBJ2-7 | TRBV6-2/TRBV6-3 | CASSIGGSGFHEQYF
TRBD1 | TRBJ1-1 | TRBV6-1 | CASSDLRQGNTEAFF
. | TRBJ2-5 | TRBV7-3 | CASSLLGLPQETQYF
. | TRBJ2-5 | TRBV6-5 | CASSYRWQAKETQYF
. | TRBJ2-6 | TRBV7-8 | CASSLQPGQANVLTF
. | TRBJ2-6 | TRBV7-3 | CASSLTRFSGANVLTF
TRBD2 | TRBJ2-7 | TRBV28 | CASSSPLAGGRNEQYF
TRBD1 | TRBJ2-2 | TRBV5-1 | CASFATGSTGELFF
TRBD1 | TRBJ1-1 | TRBV5-4 | CASSLDRGQSEAFF
. | TRBJ1-5 | TRBV7-9 | CASSLSGNQPQHF
. | TRBJ2-5 | TRBV5-4 | CASSPSWGQSETQYF
TRBD1 | TRBJ2-7 | TRBV5-4 | CASSLGQGFNEQYF
. | TRBJ2-2 | TRBV19 | CASSLNGQLNTGELFF
TRBD1 | TRBJ1-5 | TRBV6-6 | CASSWDRGGDQPQHF
TRBD2 | TRBJ2-2 | TRBV4-3 | CASSQGLAGYDGELFF
TRBD1 | TRBJ2-7 | TRBV7-8 | CASSLDQQGALHF
. | TRBJ2-7 | TRBV4-1 | CASSQEWRGGTHEQYF
TRBD2 | TRBJ2-2 | TRBV30 | CAWKGLAGTGELFF
. | TRBJ1-1 | TRBV2 | CASSERGRGDTEAFF
TRBD2 | TRBJ2-1 | TRBV11-3 | CASSSGGLAGANEQFF
. | TRBJ1-2 | TRBV28 | CASSLEGDYGYTF
TRBD1 | TRBJ1-5 | TRBV7-9 | CASSFGTGENQPQHF
. | TRBJ1-6 | TRBV2 | CASSEEAATLHF
. | TRBJ2-2 | TRBV19 | CASSIRRDGIGELFF
. | TRBJ1-3 | TRBV18 | CASSPRGESGNTIYF
TRBD1 | TRBJ2-7 | TRBV5-1 | CASSLGGQGLEQYF
. | TRBJ2-1 | TRBV6-5 | CASSSPRGVQEQFF
. | TRBJ1-3 | TRBV28 | CASSLWAQGGNGNTIYF
. | TRBJ2-5 | TRBV7-3 | CASSLGGNQETQYF
. | TRBJ1-4 | TRBV28 | CASTSGRGFGEKLFF
. | TRBJ1-6 | TRBV27 | CASSRARGSNNSPLHF
TRBD1 | TRBJ2-5 | TRBV10-3 | CAIRGDRDQETQYF
. | TRBJ1-2 | TRBV9 | CASSVETGSGYTF
TRBD1 | TRBJ1-1 | TRBV19 | CASSIQGARTEAFF
TRBD2 | TRBJ2-1 | TRBV19 | CASSNRLAGGYNEQFF
. | TRBJ2-1 | TRBV3-1/TRBV3-2 | CASSQVRDKEQFF
TRBD2 | TRBJ2-7 | TRBV6-2/TRBV6-3 | CASSLPLTRLAGNFEQYF
TRBD2 | TRBJ2-1 | TRBV6-4 | CASSREVLGNEQFF
. | TRBJ1-4 | TRBV6-5 | CASRDSLDEKLFF
. | TRBJ2-1 | TRBV5-6 | CASSLGFYTGNEQFF
TRBD1 | TRBJ2-7 | TRBV18 | CASSSYPPRQGSHDEQYF
TRBD1 | TRBJ2-7 | TRBV5-1 | CASSLGQSIYEQYF